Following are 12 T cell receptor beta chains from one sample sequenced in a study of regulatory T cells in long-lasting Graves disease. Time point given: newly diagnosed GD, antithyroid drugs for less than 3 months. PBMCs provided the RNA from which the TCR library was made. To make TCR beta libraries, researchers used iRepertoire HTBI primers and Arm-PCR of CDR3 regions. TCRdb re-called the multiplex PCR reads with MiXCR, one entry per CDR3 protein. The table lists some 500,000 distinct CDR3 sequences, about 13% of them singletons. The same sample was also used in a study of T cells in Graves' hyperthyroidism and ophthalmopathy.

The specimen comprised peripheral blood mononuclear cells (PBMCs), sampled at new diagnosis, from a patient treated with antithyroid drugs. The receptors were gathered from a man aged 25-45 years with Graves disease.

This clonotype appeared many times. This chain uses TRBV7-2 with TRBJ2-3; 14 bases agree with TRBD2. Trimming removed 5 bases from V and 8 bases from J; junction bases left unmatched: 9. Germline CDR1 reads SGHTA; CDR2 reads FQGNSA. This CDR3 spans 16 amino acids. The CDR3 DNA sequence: TGTGCCAGCAGCCCCGCCGGGACTAGCGGGAGAGGTACGCAGTATTTT. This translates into CASSPAGTSGRGTQYF. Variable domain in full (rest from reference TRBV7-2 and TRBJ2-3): GAGVSQSPSNKVTEKGKDVELRCDPISGHTALYWYRQSLGQGLEFLIYFQGNSAPDKSGLPSDRFSAERTGGSVSTLTIQRTQQEDSAVYLCASSPAGTSGRGTQYFGPGTRLTVL.

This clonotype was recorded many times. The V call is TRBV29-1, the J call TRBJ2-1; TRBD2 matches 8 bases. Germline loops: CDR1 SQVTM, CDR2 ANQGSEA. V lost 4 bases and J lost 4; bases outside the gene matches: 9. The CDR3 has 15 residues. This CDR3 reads CSVARGGRPYNEQFF. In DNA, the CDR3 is TGCAGCGTTGCGCGGGGCGGGAGGCCATACAATGAGCAGTTCTTC.

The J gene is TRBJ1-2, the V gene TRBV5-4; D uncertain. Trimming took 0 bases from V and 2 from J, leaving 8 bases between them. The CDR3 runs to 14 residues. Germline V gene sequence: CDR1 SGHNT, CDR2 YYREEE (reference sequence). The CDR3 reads CASSLEVANYGYTF. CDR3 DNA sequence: TGTGCCAGCAGCTTGGAAGTAGCCAACTATGGCTACACCTTC.

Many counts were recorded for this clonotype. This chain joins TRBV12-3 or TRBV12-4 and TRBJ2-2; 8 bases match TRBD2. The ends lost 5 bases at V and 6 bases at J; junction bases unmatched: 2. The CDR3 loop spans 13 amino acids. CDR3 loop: CASSTGGAGELFF. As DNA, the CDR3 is TGTGCCAGCAGTACCGGGGGGGCCGGGGAGCTGTTTTTT.

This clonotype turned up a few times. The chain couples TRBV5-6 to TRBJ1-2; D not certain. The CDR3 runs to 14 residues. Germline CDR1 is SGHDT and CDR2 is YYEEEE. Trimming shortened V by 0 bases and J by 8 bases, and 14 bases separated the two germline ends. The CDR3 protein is CASSLVAAWGGYTF. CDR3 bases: TGTGCCAGCAGCTTGGTCGCAGCCTGGGGAGGCTACACCTTC.

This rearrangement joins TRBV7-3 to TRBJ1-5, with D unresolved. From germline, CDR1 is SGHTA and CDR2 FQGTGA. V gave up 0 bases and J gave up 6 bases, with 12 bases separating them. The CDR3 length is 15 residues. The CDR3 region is CASSLTGQGGQPQHF. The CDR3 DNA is TGTGCCAGCAGCTTAACGGGCCAAGGCGGTCAGCCCCAGCATTTT.

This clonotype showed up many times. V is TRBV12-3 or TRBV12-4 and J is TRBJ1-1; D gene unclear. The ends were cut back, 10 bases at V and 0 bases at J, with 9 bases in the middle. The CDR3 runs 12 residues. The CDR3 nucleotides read TGTGCCACCCTATATATGAACACTGAAGCTTTCTTT. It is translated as CATLYMNTEAFF.

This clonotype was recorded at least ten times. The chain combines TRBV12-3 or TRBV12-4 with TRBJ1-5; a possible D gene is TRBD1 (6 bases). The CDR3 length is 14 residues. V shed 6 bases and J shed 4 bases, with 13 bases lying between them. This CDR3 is CASSYGGRNQPQHF. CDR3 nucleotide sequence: TGTGCCAGCAGCTATGGGGGCCGAAATCAGCCCCAGCATTTT.

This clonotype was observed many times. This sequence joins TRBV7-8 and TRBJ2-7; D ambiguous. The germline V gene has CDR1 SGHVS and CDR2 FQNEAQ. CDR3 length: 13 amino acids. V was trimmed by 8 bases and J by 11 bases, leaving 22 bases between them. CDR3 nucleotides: TGTGCCAGCGGAACTATAGGACGTTCCTCGGAGTACTTC. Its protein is CASGTIGRSSEYF.

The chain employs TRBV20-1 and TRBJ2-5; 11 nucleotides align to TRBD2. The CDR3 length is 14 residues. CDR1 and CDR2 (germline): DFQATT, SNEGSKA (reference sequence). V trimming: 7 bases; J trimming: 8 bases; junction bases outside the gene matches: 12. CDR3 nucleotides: TGCAGTGGTTCCGGGACTAGCGGCAAGGGTACCCAGTACTTC. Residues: CSGSGTSGKGTQYF.

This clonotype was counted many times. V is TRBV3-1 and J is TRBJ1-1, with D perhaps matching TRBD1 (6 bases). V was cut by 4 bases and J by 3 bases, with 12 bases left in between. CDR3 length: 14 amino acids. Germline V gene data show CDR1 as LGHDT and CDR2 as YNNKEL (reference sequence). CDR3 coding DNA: TGTGCCAGCAGCCCTCGGGGGCGGGACACTGAAGCTTTCTTT. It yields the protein CASSPRGRDTEAFF.

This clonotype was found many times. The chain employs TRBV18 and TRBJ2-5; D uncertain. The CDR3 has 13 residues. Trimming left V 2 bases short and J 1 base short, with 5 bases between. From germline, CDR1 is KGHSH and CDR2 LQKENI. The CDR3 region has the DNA TGTGCCAGCTCACCAAGCTTCCAAGAGACCCAGTACTTC. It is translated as CASSPSFQETQYF.